This TCR beta chain was profiled in a study of blood T cell repertoires in COVID-19. Generated by immunoSEQ multiplex PCR, the TCRdb table keeps only in-frame clones and is missing some. The sample consists of roughly 30,000 clones, less than 85% of them appearing once. The CDR3 contains 15 residues. V was trimmed by 4 bases and J by 3 bases, leaving 12 bases between them. CDR1 and CDR2 (germline): LGHNA, YNFKEQ. The chain has TRBV4-2 and TRBJ1-4; no reliable D call. Material for sequencing was peripheral blood. The sequence came from a human donor with acute or convalescent COVID-19. The donor label of this sample is uncertain. The CDR3 spells CASSPDSRPNEKLFF. The CDR3 DNA is TGTGCCAGCAGCCCGGACTCACGTCCTAATGAAAAACTGTTTTTT.